This is a list of T cell receptor beta chains from one sample in a study of blood T cell repertoires in COVID-19. The table came from immunoSEQ multiplex PCR; TCRdb's copy has only in-frame clones and leaves some out. The sample records around 60,000 clones, roughly 80% being singletons. The sample taken for sequencing was peripheral blood. The source of these receptors is an older man with active or convalescent COVID-19. The CDR3 runs from the conserved cysteine through the conserved F or W. The D gene is left open where the match is weak. Expanded clones are given a class, and other clones once, few, many or no size at all.

v_gene	abundance	d_gene	j_gene	CDR3aa	CDR3nt
TRBV3-1/TRBV3-2	-	TRBD2	TRBJ2-1	CASSQDLGYSGSLNEQFF	TGTGCCAGCAGCCAAGATCTGGGGTATAGCGGGAGTTTAAATGAGCAGTTCTTC
TRBV9	-	TRBD2	TRBJ2-5	CASSVAPGLAGQETQYF	TGTGCCAGCAGCGTAGCGCCAGGACTAGCGGGACAAGAGACCCAGTACTTC
TRBV3-1/TRBV3-2	-	-	TRBJ2-1	CASSHLWGGQYNEQFF	TGTGCCAGCAGCCATCTTTGGGGGGGGCAATACAATGAGCAGTTCTTC
TRBV11-2	once	TRBD1	TRBJ2-7	CASSSYSGGTGNEQYF	TGTGCCAGCAGCTCGTATTCCGGTGGGACAGGGAACGAGCAGTACTTC
TRBV27	-	TRBD1	TRBJ1-1	CASSLDRADTEAFF	TGTGCCAGCAGTTTAGACAGGGCAGACACTGAAGCTTTCTTT
TRBV12-3/TRBV12-4	-	-	TRBJ1-1	CASNYGGGEAFF	TGTGCCAGCAACTATGGGGGAGGTGAAGCTTTCTTT
TRBV5-1	-	TRBD2	TRBJ2-5	CASSLGSAGGRGETQYF	TGCGCCAGCAGCTTGGGATCGGCGGGAGGAAGGGGAGAGACCCAGTACTTC
TRBV6-5	-	-	TRBJ1-1	CASSEPAGLAKAFF	TGTGCCAGCAGCGAGCCAGCGGGACTTGCTAAAGCTTTCTTT
TRBV6-5	-	TRBD1	TRBJ2-7	CASSYGAGGSYEQYF	TGTGCCAGCAGTTACGGGGCAGGGGGATCCTACGAGCAGTACTTC
TRBV5-1	-	TRBD1	TRBJ1-3	CAGQGAAGNTIYF	TGCGCCGGTCAGGGGGCTGCCGGAAACACCATATATTTT
TRBV19	-	-	TRBJ2-6	CASNNLLQGSSGANVLTF	TGTGCCAGTAACAATTTGTTACAGGGAAGCTCTGGGGCCAACGTCCTGACTTTC
TRBV7-9	-	-	TRBJ2-1	CSLNPRGENEQFF	TGTAGCTTAAACCCCAGGGGGGAGAATGAGCAGTTCTTC
TRBV3-1/TRBV3-2	-	TRBD2	TRBJ2-7	CASSQFGSSGSRYEQYF	TGTGCCAGCAGCCAATTCGGATCTAGCGGGAGTAGGTACGAGCAGTACTTC
TRBV9	-	-	TRBJ1-1	CASSVQVSNTEAFF	TGTGCCAGCAGCGTACAGGTTTCGAACACTGAAGCTTTCTTT
TRBV5-1	-	TRBD1	TRBJ2-2	CASSFAPRDRVPGELFF	TGCGCCAGCAGCTTTGCCCCCCGGGACAGGGTCCCCGGGGAGCTGTTTTTT
TRBV7-9	-	-	TRBJ1-5	CASSSQAGQPQHF	TGTGCCAGCAGCTCCCAGGCCGGTCAGCCCCAGCATTTT
TRBV5-6	few	TRBD1	TRBJ2-2	CASSWDRTSNTGELFF	TGTGCCAGCAGCTGGGACAGGACCTCGAACACCGGGGAGCTGTTTTTT
TRBV6-5	-	-	TRBJ1-2	CASSPGEGTIVGYTF	TGTGCCAGCAGTCCCGGGGAGGGGACTATTGTTGGCTACACCTTC
TRBV3-1/TRBV3-2	-	-	TRBJ2-3	CASSQGGFADTQYF	TGTGCCAGCAGCCAAGGAGGTTTTGCAGATACGCAGTATTTT
TRBV4-1	few	TRBD1	TRBJ1-6	CASSPTGTVPNSPLHF	TGCGCCAGCAGCCCTACAGGGACAGTGCCTAATTCACCCCTCCACTTT
TRBV10-3	-	TRBD2	TRBJ2-5	CAISGSGTYQETQYF	TGTGCCATCAGTGGTAGCGGGACGTACCAAGAGACCCAGTACTTC
TRBV18	-	-	TRBJ2-3	CASSVQQGLVSTDTQYF	TGTGCCAGCTCAGTACAACAGGGCCTGGTGAGCACAGATACGCAGTATTTT
TRBV5-1	-	TRBD1	TRBJ1-4	CASSLEQGSEKLFF	TGCGCCAGCAGCTTGGAACAGGGGAGTGAAAAACTGTTTTTT
TRBV10-3	-	TRBD1	TRBJ2-5	CAISDRGLQETQYF	TGTGCCATCTCAGACAGGGGGCTTCAGGAGACCCAGTACTTC
TRBV6-5	medium-sized	-	TRBJ2-7	CASSYSNQFNEQYF	TGTGCCAGCAGTTACTCGAACCAGTTCAACGAGCAGTACTTC
TRBV5-4	-	TRBD2	TRBJ2-7	CASSLAGAGGMQYF	TGTGCCAGCAGCTTGGCCGGGGCGGGGGGTATGCAGTACTTC
TRBV6-5	-	TRBD1	TRBJ1-6	CASIPPGQGSPLHF	TGTGCCAGCATCCCTCCGGGACAGGGTTCACCCCTCCACTTT
TRBV18	-	-	TRBJ1-4	CASSPPTGSTNEKLFF	TGTGCCAGCTCACCACCGACGGGTTCGACTAATGAAAAACTGTTTTTT
TRBV27	-	-	TRBJ1-1	CASRFTGKGTEAFF	TGTGCCAGCAGGTTTACAGGGAAGGGCACTGAAGCTTTCTTT
TRBV4-2	few	TRBD2	TRBJ2-2	CASSQEGLAGNTGELFF	TGTGCCAGCAGCCAAGAAGGACTAGCGGGGAACACCGGGGAGCTGTTTTTT
TRBV5-6	-	TRBD1	TRBJ1-5	CASSSGQGDQPQHF	TGTGCCAGCAGCTCGGGACAGGGAGATCAGCCCCAGCATTTT
TRBV28	few	-	TRBJ2-7	CASTLGGNAYEQYF	TGTGCCAGCACCCTAGGCGGGAACGCCTACGAGCAGTACTTC
TRBV27	-	-	TRBJ2-1	CASSSPGGADNEQFF	TGTGCCAGCAGTTCCCCCGGAGGGGCCGACAATGAGCAGTTCTTC